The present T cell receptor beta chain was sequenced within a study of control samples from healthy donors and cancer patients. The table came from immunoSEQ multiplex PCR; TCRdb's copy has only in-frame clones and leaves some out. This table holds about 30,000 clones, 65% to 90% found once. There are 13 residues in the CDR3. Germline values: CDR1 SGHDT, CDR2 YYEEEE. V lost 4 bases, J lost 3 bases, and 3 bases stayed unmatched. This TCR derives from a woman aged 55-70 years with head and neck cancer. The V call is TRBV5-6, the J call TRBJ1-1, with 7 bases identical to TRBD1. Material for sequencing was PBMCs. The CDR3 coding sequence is TGTGCCAGCAGCCGACAGGGTTACACTGAAGCTTTCTTT. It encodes CASSRQGYTEAFF.